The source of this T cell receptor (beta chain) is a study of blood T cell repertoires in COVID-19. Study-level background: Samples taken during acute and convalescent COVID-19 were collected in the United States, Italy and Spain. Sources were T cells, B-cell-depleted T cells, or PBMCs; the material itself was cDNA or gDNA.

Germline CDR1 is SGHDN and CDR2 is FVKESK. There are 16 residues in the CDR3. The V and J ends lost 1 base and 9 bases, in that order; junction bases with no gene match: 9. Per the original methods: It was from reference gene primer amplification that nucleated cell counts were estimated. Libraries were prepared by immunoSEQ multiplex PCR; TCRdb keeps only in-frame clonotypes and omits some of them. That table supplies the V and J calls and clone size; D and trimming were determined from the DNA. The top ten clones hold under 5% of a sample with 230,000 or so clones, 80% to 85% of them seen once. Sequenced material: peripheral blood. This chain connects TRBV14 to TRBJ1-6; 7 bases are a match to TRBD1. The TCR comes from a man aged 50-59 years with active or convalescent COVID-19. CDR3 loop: CASSQAGRGWSSPLHF. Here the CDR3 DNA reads TGTGCCAGCAGCCAAGCTGGCAGGGGGTGGAGTTCACCCCTCCACTTT.